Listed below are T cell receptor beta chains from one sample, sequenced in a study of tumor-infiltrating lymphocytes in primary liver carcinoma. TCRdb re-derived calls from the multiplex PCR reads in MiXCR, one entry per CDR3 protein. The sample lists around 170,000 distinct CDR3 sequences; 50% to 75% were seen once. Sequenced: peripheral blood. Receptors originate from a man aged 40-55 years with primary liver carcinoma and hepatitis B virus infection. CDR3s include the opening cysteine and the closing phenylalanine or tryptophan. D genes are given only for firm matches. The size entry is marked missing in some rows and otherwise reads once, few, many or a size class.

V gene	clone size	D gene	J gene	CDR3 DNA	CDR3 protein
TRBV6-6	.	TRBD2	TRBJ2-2	TGTGCCAGCAGCCCAAAGTGGGGGGGGTGGAAAGACACCTGGGAGCTGTTTTTT	CASSPKWGGWKDTWELFF
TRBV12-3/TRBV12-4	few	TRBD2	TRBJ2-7	TGTGCCAGCAGTCAGACTAGCGGGAGTTTAGAGCAGTACTTC	CASSQTSGSLEQYF
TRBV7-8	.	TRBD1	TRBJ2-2	TGTGCCAGCAGCCCCCGACAGGGGGCGAACACCGGGGAGCTGTTTTTT	CASSPRQGANTGELFF
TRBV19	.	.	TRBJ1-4	TGTGCCAGTAGTATAGGAACAGCAACTAATGAAAAACTGTTTTTT	CASSIGTATNEKLFF
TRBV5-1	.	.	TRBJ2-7	TGCGCCAGCAGCTTGCCAAGGGGTTCCTACGAGCAGTACTTC	CASSLPRGSYEQYF
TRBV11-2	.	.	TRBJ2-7	TGTGCCAGCAGTGCAGGCGGTGGGCAGTCCTCCTACGTGCAGTACTTC	CASSAGGGQSSYVQYF
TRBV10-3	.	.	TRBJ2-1	TGTGCCATCAGTGCGATTGAGCGTGGCAATGAGCAGTTCTTC	CAISAIERGNEQFF
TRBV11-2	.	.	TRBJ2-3	TGTGCCAGCACCCTATTTCAGCTGCCAGATACGCAGTATTTT	CASTLFQLPDTQYF
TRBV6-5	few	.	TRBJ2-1	TGTGCCAGCGCCCCCGGCAGCTACAATGAGCAGTTCTTC	CASAPGSYNEQFF
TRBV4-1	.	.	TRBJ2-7	TGCACCAGCAGCCAAGCCACCGGAAATCCAGGAGCATACGAGCAGTACTTC	CTSSQATGNPGAYEQYF
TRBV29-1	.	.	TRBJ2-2	TGCAGCGTTGGGGCAGGGGCCGGGGAGCTGTTTTTT	CSVGAGAGELFF
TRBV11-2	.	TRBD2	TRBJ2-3	TGTGCCAGCAGCTCCGGGACTAGCGGGGGGGCAACAGATACGCAGTATTTT	CASSSGTSGGATDTQYF
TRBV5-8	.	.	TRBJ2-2	TGTGCCAACAGCTTGGATTATGGGCAGGAGCGTCCCGGGGAGCTGTTTTTT	CANSLDYGQERPGELFF
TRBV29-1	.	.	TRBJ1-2	TGCAGCGTTGGACAGAACTATGGCTACACCTTC	CSVGQNYGYTF
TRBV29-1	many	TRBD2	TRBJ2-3	TGCAGCGTGATAAGTCTGGCGGGAGGGCAAGATACGCAGTATTTT	CSVISLAGGQDTQYF
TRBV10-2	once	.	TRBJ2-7	TGCGCCAACAGACCTCCCGTTCTAGGTGACGAGCAGAACTTC	CANRPPVLGDEQNF
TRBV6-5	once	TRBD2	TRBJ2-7	TGTGCCAGCAGCCCTACCGGACTAGCGGGAGGTACCTACGTGCAGTACTTC	CASSPTGLAGGTYVQYF
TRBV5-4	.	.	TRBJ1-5	TGTGCCAGCAGAGTTAGCAGGGAGAGGGAGAAGGATAGCAATCAGCCCCAGCATTTT	CASRVSREREKDSNQPQHF
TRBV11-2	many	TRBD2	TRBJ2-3	TGTCCTCTCGGCGGGGACTATCAAACAGATACGCAGTATTTT	CPLGGDYQTDTQYF
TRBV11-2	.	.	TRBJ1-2	TGCGCCAGCAGCTTAGACTTGGGAATGGGTGGCTACACCTTC	CASSLDLGMGGYTF
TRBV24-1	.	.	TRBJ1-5	TGTGCCACCAGTGAGACACAGGGAACTCAGCCCCAGCATTTT	CATSETQGTQPQHF
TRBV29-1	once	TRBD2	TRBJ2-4	TGCAGCGCGGGACTAGCGAGAGGCTTAGCCAAAAACATTCAGTACTTC	CSAGLARGLAKNIQYF
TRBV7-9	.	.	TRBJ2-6	TGTGCCAGCAGCTTAGAAGGGGCCAACGTCCTGACTTTC	CASSLEGANVLTF
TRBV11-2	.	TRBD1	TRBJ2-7	TGTGCCAGCAGTTTAGTACAGGGGGTTAACGAGCAGTACTTC	CASSLVQGVNEQYF
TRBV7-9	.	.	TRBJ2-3	TGTGCCAGCAGCTTATGGGACTCGGGAAATACGCAGTATTTT	CASSLWDSGNTQYF
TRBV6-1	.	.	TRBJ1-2	TGTGCCAGCAGTGAAGCGCTGGGACAAGGGGAAGATGGCTACACCTTC	CASSEALGQGEDGYTF
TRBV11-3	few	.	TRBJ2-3	TGTGCCAGCAGCTTGGACATCAGCACAGATACGCAGTATTTT	CASSLDISTDTQYF
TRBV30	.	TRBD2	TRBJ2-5	TGTGCCTGGAGTGGGGGCGCAGGGGCTAGCGGGAACTTC	CAWSGGAGASGNF
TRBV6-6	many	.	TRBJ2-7	TGTGCCAGCAGTTACTCGAGCCAGCCCTACGAGCAGTACTTC	CASSYSSQPYEQYF
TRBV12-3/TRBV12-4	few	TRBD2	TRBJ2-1	TGTGCCAGCAGCACCTTAGCGGGAGGGCCGGGTCGGCAGTTCTTC	CASSTLAGGPGRQFF
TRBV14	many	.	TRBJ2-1	TGTGCCAGCAGCCAAGGGCCCAACAATGAGCAGTTCTTC	CASSQGPNNEQFF
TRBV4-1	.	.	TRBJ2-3	TGCGCCAGCAGCCAAGATGAAGGGGATCGGGCAGATACGCAGTATTTT	CASSQDEGDRADTQYF
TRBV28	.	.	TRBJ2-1	TGTACCAGCAGTTTTCAACAGGCGAGCTCCTACAATGAGCAGTTCTTC	CTSSFQQASSYNEQFF
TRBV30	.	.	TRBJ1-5	TGTGCCTGGAGTGCCCTCACAGGGCTCAATCAGCCCCAGCATTTT	CAWSALTGLNQPQHF
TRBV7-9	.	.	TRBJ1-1	TGTGCCAGCAAGGGACACCTGAACACTGAAGCTTTCTTT	CASKGHLNTEAFF
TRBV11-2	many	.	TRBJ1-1	TGTGCCAGCAGCCCCCGGGGGGGGTTGGACACTGAAGCTTTCTTT	CASSPRGGLDTEAFF
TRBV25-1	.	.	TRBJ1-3	TGTGCCAGCACCAGAGACCAGGGAAATCCCTTATATTTT	CASTRDQGNPLYF
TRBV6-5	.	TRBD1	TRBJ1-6	TGTGCCAGCACCGGGACAGGGAATGGGAATTCACCCCTCCACTTT	CASTGTGNGNSPLHF
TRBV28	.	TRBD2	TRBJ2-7	TGTGCCAGCAGACGTCCTAGCGGGAGCCGCTACTACGAGCAGTACTTC	CASRRPSGSRYYEQYF